A single sample gave rise to the 19 T cell receptor beta chains below, sequenced in a study of CD8 T cells in ankylosing spondylitis. For these receptors, no antigen is known. General study findings and limits: One TCR beta motif, made up of several highly homologous variants, appeared characteristic of ankylosing spondylitis blood.

TCRdb re-analysed the 5' RACE reads in MiXCR, keeping a single row per CDR3 protein. The profile covers more than 600,000 distinct CDR3 sequences, with roughly 19% appearing a single time and 19% taken by the ten largest. Sequencing used blood, either unsorted or a sorted T cell fraction (not recorded which). The receptors here all came from a male donor with ankylosing spondylitis.

This clonotype came up a few times. Relative to the germline gene, one junction end is altered; a read error may explain this. The DNA for the CDR3 is TGTGCCAGCACTTACCTACCGGGACTAGATCCGAGGGGATACTTC. Translated, it gives CASTYLPGLDPRGYF. The chain has TRBV6-2 or TRBV6-3 and TRBJ2-7; 8 bases match TRBD2. This CDR3 has 15 amino acids. The germline V gene encodes CDR1 MNHEY and CDR2 SVGEGT.

The sample holds a few counts of this clonotype. The J gene is TRBJ2-3, the V gene TRBV30; TRBD1 aligns across 8 bases. This CDR3 is built from 14 residues. V lost 1 base, J lost 4 bases, and 4 bases stayed unmatched. The germline V gene has CDR1 GTSNPN and CDR2 SVGIG (reference sequence). The chain's CDR3 is CAWSAQGASDTQYF. The CDR3 DNA reads TGTGCCTGGAGTGCCCAGGGGGCGTCAGATACGCAGTATTTT.

This clonotype was seen only a few times. Here the CDR3 DNA reads TGTGCCAGCAGCACCCGGACAGAGACAGATACGCAGTATTTT. It encodes CASSTRTETDTQYF. This chain uses TRBV11-2 with TRBJ2-3; a possible D gene is TRBD1 (6 bases). This CDR3 is 14 amino acids long. V gave up 5 bases and J gave up 3 bases, with 12 bases separating them. Germline CDR1 is SGHAT and CDR2 is FQNNGV.

The chain is built from TRBV7-2 and TRBJ2-7; 7 bases map to TRBD2. The CDR3 runs to 17 residues. The V gene end was trimmed by 5 bases and the J gene end by 2 bases; junction bases not matched to a gene: 15. Germline CDR1 is SGHTA and CDR2 is FQGNSA. The CDR3 coding sequence is TGTGCCAGCAGCCACGGGCGGGGGAGGGCCTTCCCCTACGAGCAGTACTTC. Translation: CASSHGRGRAFPYEQYF.

This clonotype was counted ten times or more. The V and J genes are TRBV12-3 or TRBV12-4 and TRBJ2-3; the match to TRBD2 covers 7 bases. The CDR3 loop spans 17 amino acids. The J segment lost 2 bases and the V segment lost 6 bases, leaving 14 bases of the junction unmatched. CDR3 sequence (DNA): TGTGCCAGCAGCCGCCAGGGAGGGGCGCCGGACACAGATACGCAGTATTTT. Translating gives CASSRQGGAPDTDTQYF.

This clonotype was observed a few times. The V and J genes are TRBV28 and TRBJ2-5, with 7 bases that match TRBD1. CDR1 and CDR2 (germline): MDHEN, SYDVKM. Trimming removed 5 bases from V and 6 bases from J; junction bases left unmatched: 6. The CDR3 consists of 13 residues. CDR3 coding DNA: TGTGCCAGCAGTCTACAGGGGCGCCAGACCCAGTACTTC. Its translation: CASSLQGRQTQYF.

This clonotype was seen a handful of times. The CDR3 spells CASSEGSGLSTDTQYF. CDR3 coding DNA: TGTGCCAGCAGTGAGGGTAGCGGGCTAAGCACAGATACGCAGTATTTT. The V call is TRBV25-1, the J call TRBJ2-3, with 7 bases that match TRBD2. V trimming: 3 bases; J trimming: 0 bases; junction bases outside the gene matches: 6. The CDR3 runs 16 residues. CDR1 is MGHDK, CDR2 SYGVNS, per germline.

This clonotype occurred a few times. This chain joins TRBV7-2 and TRBJ2-7; 8 nucleotides line up with TRBD1. Trimming at V came to 4 bases and at J to 4 bases, leaving 9 bases not matched to a gene. There are 15 residues in the CDR3. Germline CDR1 is SGHTA and CDR2 is FQGNSA. CDR3 sequence: CASSSPDRVEYEQYF. Written as DNA, the CDR3 is TGTGCCAGCAGCTCACCGGACAGGGTTGAGTACGAGCAGTACTTC.

This clonotype has a handful of counts. The V and J genes are TRBV5-6 and TRBJ1-1; the D is unclear. V dropped 6 bases and J dropped 4 bases, with 16 bases sitting between them. The V gene's germline CDR1 is SGHDT and CDR2 YYEEEE. CDR3 length: 14 residues. For the CDR3, the DNA is TGTGCCAGCACCCGGGATCCGGGCGGCACTGAAGCTTTCTTT. It translates to CASTRDPGGTEAFF.

This clonotype was counted a few times. The V gene is TRBV7-6, the J gene TRBJ2-2; 14 bases match TRBD2. Germline values: CDR1 SGHVS, CDR2 FNYEAQ. The CDR3 is 16 amino acids. V lost 5 bases to trimming and J lost 7 bases; unmatched junction nucleotides: 6. CDR3 nucleotides: TGTGCCAGCAGCATCGGGACTAGCGGGAGTGTCGGGGAGCTGTTTTTT. It translates to CASSIGTSGSVGELFF.

This clonotype was seen a few times. The genes are TRBV28 and TRBJ2-3; no clear D gene. The CDR3 runs to 12 residues. Looked up from germline, CDR1 is MDHEN and CDR2 is SYDVKM. The V and J ends lost 11 bases and 4 bases respectively, with 13 bases between them. The CDR3 DNA reads as TGTGCCGTGAAGGAGATGGCAGATACGCAGTATTTT. Amino acid sequence: CAVKEMADTQYF. The full variable domain, in which reference TRBV28 and TRBJ2-3 provide the parts outside the CDR3, is DVKVTQSSRYLVKRTGEKVFLECVQDMDHENMFWYRQDPGLGLRLIYFSYDVKMKEKGDIPEGYSVSREKKERFSLILESASTNQTSMYLCAVKEMADTQYFGPGTRLTVL.

This clonotype was found a few times. This chain links TRBV28 with TRBJ2-1, with 7 bases aligning to TRBD1. CDR3 length: 13 amino acids. The V gene end was trimmed by 8 bases and the J gene end by 5 bases; junction bases not matched to a gene: 6. Germline V gives CDR1 MDHEN, CDR2 SYDVKM. CDR3 amino acids: CASGTANNNEQFF. The CDR3 nucleotides read TGTGCCAGCGGGACAGCCAATAACAATGAGCAGTTCTTC.

This clonotype was observed many times. This chain uses TRBV20-1 with TRBJ2-5, with D perhaps matching TRBD2 (5 bases). Trimming left V 0 bases short and J 8 bases short, with 13 bases between. The CDR3 sequence is 13 residues long. Germline CDR1 DFQATT, CDR2 SNEGSKA (reference sequence). CDR3 nucleotides: TGCAGTGCTAGAGATCCGTACGCGGGCACCCAGTACTTC. It codes for CSARDPYAGTQYF.

This clonotype was seen more than once but under ten times. This chain connects TRBV7-2 to TRBJ2-1; 12 bases are shared with TRBD2. Germline assignment: CDR1 SGHTA and CDR2 FQGNSA. The CDR3 totals 19 residues. The J segment lost 10 bases and the V segment lost 0 bases, leaving 16 bases of the junction unmatched. The CDR3 DNA sequence: TGTGCCAGCAGCTTAGCGTTCCCTAGCGGGGGGGCCTTTTTAGAGGAGCAGTTCTTC. Translating gives CASSLAFPSGGAFLEEQFF. The variable domain in full, completed from reference TRBV7-2 and TRBJ2-1, reads GAGVSQSPSNKVTEKGKDVELRCDPISGHTALYWYRQSLGQGLEFLIYFQGNSAPDKSGLPSDRFSAERTGGSVSTLTIQRTQQEDSAVYLCASSLAFPSGGAFLEEQFFGPGTRLTVL.

The chain joins TRBV30 to TRBJ2-7; D gene ambiguous. The V and J ends lost 0 bases and 4 bases respectively, with 7 bases between them. The CDR3 consists of 12 residues. Germline CDR1 GTSNPN, CDR2 SVGIG (reference sequence). The CDR3 nucleotides read TGTGCCTGGAGTGTACAGTATTACGAGCAGTACTTC. It codes for CAWSVQYYEQYF.

In this sample, this clonotype turned up a few times. This chain connects TRBV5-1 to TRBJ1-1; perhaps TRBD1 as D (5 bases). The CDR3 totals 14 residues. Germline values: CDR1 SGHRS, CDR2 YFSETQ. With 3 bases removed from V and 6 bases from J, the gap between germline ends came to 15 bases. The DNA of the CDR3 is TGCGCCAGCAGCTCTATTACAGGTTACGCTGAAGCTTTCTTT. It specifies CASSSITGYAEAFF.

This clonotype was seen ten or more times. V gene TRBV29-1 combines with J gene TRBJ2-2; maybe TRBD2 (5 bases). V lost 2 bases to trimming and J lost 5 bases, with 15 bases between them. Germline V lookup: CDR1 SQVTM, CDR2 ANQGSEA. This CDR3 spans 15 amino acids. CDR3 in DNA: TGCAGCGTTGAACGGGGTTCAGGAAGGACCGGGGAGCTGTTTTTT. It codes for CSVERGSGRTGELFF.

This chain joins TRBV7-2 and TRBJ2-4; D ambiguous. CDR1 SGHTA and CDR2 FQGNSA come from the germline V gene. This CDR3 spans 14 amino acids. With 5 bases removed from V and 7 bases from J, the gap between germline ends came to 15 bases. The CDR3 is CASSPDEKRNIQYF. CDR3 coding DNA: TGTGCCAGCAGCCCAGACGAAAAGAGGAACATTCAGTACTTC. The entire variable domain, with the rest obtained from reference TRBV7-2 and TRBJ2-4, is as follows: GAGVSQSPSNKVTEKGKDVELRCDPISGHTALYWYRQSLGQGLEFLIYFQGNSAPDKSGLPSDRFSAERTGGSVSTLTIQRTQQEDSAVYLCASSPDEKRNIQYFGAGTRLSVL.

This clonotype was counted at least ten times. J is TRBJ1-5 and V is TRBV4-2; 9 nucleotides line up with TRBD1. CDR3 length: 15 amino acids. Per the germline V gene, CDR1 is LGHNA and CDR2 is YNFKEQ. The J segment lost 4 bases and the V segment lost 7 bases, leaving 8 bases of the junction unmatched. CDR3 in DNA: TGTGCCAGCACACCCGGGACAGGGAGAAATCAGCCCCAGCATTTT. Encoded protein: CASTPGTGRNQPQHF.